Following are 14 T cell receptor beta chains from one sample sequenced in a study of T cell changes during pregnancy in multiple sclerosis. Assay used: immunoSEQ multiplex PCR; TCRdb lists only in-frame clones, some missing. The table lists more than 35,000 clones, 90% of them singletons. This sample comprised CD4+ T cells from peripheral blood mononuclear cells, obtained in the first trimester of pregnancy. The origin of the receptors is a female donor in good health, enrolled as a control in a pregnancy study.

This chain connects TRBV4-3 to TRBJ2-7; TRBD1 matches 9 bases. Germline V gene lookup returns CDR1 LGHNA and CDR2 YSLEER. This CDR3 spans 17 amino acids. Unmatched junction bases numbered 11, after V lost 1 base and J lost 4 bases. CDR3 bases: TGCGCCAGCAGCCAAGGGGGCCCCCGGGACAGGGCTTACGAGCAGTACTTC. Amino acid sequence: CASSQGGPRDRAYEQYF.

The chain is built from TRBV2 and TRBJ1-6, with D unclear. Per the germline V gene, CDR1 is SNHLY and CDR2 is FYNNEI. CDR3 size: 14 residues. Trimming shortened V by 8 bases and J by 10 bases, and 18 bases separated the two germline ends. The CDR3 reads CASSLGQRESPLHF. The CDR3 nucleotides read TGTGCCAGCTCCCTGGGCCAGAGGGAGTCACCCCTCCACTTT. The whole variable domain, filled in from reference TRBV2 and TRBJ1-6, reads EPEVTQTPSHQVTQMGQEVILRCVPISNHLYFYWYRQILGQKVEFLVSFYNNEISEKSEIFDDQFSVERPDGSNFTLKIRSTKLEDSAMYFCASSLGQRESPLHFGNGTRLTVT.

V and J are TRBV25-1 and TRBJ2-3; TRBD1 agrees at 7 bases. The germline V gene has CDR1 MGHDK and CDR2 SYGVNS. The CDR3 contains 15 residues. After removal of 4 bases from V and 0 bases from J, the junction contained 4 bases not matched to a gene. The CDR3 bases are TGTGCCAGCAGTGCGGACAGGACTAGCACAGATACGCAGTATTTT. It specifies CASSADRTSTDTQYF.

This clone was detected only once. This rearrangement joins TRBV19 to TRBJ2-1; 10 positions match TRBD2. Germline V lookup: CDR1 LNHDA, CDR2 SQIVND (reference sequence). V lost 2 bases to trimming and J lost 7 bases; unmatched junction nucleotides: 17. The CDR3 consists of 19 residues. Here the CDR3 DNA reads TGTGCCAGTAGTATACGGACCCGCGAATCTAGCGGGGGCGGGAATGAGCAGTTCTTC. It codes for CASSIRTRESSGGGNEQFF.

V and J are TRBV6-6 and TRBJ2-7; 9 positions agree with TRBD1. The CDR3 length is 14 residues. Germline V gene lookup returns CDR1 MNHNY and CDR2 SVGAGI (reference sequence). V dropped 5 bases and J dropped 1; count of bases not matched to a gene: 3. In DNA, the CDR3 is TGTGCCAGCAGTGAGGGGACAGGGTCCTACGAGCAGTACTTC. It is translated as CASSEGTGSYEQYF.

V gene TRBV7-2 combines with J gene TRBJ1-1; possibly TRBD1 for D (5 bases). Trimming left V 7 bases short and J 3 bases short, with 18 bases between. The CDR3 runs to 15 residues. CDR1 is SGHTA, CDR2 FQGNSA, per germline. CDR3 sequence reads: CASTIGGASDTEAFF. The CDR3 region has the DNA TGTGCCAGCACGATAGGAGGGGCATCGGACACTGAAGCTTTCTTT.

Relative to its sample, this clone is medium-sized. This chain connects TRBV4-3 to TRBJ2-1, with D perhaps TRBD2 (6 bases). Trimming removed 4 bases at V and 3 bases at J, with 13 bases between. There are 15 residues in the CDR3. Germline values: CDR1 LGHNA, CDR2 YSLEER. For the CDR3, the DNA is TGCGCCAGCAGCCCGCGACTAGGGATCTACAATGAGCAGTTCTTC. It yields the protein CASSPRLGIYNEQFF.

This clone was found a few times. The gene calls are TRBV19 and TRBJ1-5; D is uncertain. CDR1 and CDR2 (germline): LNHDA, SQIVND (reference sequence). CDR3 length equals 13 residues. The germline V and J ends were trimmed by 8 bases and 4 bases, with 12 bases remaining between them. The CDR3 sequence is CASRDTSNQPQHF. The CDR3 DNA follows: TGTGCCAGTCGAGACACGAGTAATCAGCCCCAGCATTTT.

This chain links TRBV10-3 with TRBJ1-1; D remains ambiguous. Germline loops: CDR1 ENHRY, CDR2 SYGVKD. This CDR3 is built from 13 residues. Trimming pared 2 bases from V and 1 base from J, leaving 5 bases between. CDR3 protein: CAISETANTEAFF. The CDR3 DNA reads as TGTGCCATCAGTGAGACAGCGAACACTGAAGCTTTCTTT.

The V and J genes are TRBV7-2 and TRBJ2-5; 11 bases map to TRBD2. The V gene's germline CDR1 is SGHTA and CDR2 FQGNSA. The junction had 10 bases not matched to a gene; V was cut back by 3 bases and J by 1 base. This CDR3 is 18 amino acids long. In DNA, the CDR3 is TGTGCCAGCAGCTTGGGACTAGCGGCCACCGTCTTCCAAGAGACCCAGTACTTC. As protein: CASSLGLAATVFQETQYF.

The CDR3 bases are TGCGCCAGCAGCTTGGGGGAACAGGGGGCGAACCAGCCCCAGCATTTT. This gives the protein CASSLGEQGANQPQHF. J is TRBJ1-5 and V is TRBV5-1; 9 bases match TRBD1. This CDR3 spans 16 amino acids. Germline CDR1 reads SGHRS; CDR2 reads YFSETQ. The ends lost 0 bases at V and 7 bases at J; junction bases unmatched: 8.

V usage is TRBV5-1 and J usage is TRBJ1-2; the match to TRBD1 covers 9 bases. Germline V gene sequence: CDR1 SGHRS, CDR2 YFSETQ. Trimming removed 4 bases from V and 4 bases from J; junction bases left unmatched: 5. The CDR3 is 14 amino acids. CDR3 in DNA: TGCGCCAGCAGCACCGGGACAGGGCTCTATGGCTACACCTTC. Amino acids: CASSTGTGLYGYTF.

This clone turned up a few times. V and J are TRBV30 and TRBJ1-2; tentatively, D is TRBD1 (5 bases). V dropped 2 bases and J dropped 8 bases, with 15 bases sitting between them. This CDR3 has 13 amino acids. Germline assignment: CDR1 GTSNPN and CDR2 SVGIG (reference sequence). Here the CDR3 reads CAWSSGLGRGYTF. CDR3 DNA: TGTGCCTGGAGTTCAGGCCTGGGGCGAGGCTACACCTTC.

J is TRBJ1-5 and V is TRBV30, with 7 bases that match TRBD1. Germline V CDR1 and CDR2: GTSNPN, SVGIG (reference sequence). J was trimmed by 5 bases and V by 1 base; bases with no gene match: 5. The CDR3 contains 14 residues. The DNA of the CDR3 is TGTGCCTGGAGTGGCGGGACAGTTCATCAGCCCCAGCATTTT. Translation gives CAWSGGTVHQPQHF.